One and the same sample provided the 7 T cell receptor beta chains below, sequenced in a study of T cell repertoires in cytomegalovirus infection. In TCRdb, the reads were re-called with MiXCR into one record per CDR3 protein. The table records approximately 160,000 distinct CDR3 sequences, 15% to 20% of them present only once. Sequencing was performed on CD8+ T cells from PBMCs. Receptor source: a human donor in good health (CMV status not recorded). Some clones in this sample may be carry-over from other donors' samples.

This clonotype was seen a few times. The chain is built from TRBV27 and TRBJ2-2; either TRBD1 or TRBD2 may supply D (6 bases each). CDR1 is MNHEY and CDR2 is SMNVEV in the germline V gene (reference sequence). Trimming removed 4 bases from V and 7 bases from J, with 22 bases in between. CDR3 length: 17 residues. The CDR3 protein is CASSYSGGLALLGELFF. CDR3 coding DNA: TGTGCCAGCAGTTACTCTGGGGGGCTAGCCCTACTCGGGGAGCTGTTTTTT.

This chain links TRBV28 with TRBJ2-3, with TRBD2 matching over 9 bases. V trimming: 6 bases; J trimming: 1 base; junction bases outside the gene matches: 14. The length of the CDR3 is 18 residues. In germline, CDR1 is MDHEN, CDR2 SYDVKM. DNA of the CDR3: TGTGCCAGCAGCTTCATGTCTAGCGGGGCGCTCGGCACAGATACGCAGTATTTT. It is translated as CASSFMSSGALGTDTQYF.

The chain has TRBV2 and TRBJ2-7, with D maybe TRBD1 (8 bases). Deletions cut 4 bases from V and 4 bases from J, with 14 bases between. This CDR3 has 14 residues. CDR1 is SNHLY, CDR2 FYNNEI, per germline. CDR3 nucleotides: TGTGCCAGCAGTGTTACAGGGGGGGATTACGAGCAGTACTTC. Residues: CASSVTGGDYEQYF. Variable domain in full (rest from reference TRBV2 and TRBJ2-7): EPEVTQTPSHQVTQMGQEVILRCVPISNHLYFYWYRQILGQKVEFLVSFYNNEISEKSEIFDDQFSVERPDGSNFTLKIRSTKLEDSAMYFCASSVTGGDYEQYFGPGTRLTVT.

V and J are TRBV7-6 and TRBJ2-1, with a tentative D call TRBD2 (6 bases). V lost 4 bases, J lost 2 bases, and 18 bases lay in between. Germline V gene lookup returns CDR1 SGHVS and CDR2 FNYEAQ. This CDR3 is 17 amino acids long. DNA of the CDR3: TGTGCCAGCAGCTCCTCAGCGGAACCGGGGGCCTACAATGAGCAGTTCTTC. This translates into CASSSSAEPGAYNEQFF.

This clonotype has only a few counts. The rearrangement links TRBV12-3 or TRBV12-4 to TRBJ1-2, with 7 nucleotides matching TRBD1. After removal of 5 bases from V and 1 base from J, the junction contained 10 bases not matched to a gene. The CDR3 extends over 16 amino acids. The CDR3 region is CASSPGTALSNYGYTF. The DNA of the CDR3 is TGTGCCAGCAGTCCCGGGACAGCCTTAAGTAACTATGGCTACACCTTC.

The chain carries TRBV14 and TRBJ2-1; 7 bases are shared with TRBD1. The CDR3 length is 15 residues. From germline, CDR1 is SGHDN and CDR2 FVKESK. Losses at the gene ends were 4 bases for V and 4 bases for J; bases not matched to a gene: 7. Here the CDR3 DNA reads TGTGCCAGCAGCCTAATCGGGACAGCATACAATGAGCAGTTCTTC. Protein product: CASSLIGTAYNEQFF.

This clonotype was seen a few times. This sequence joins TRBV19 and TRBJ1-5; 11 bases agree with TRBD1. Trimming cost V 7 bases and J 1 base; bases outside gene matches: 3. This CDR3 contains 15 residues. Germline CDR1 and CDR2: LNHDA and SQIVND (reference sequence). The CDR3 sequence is CASKGTGGSNQPQHF. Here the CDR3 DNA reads TGTGCCAGTAAGGGGACAGGGGGGAGCAATCAGCCCCAGCATTTT.